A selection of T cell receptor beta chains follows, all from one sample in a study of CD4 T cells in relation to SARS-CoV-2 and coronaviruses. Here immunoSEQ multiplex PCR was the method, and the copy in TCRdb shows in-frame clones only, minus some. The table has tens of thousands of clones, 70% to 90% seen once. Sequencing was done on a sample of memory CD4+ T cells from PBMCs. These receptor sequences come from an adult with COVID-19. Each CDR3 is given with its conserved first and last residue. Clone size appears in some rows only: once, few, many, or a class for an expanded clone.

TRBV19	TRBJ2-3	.	CASRDRASTDTQYF
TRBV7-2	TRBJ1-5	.	CASSLEGKQPQHF
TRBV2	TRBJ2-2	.	CASRARAPGELFF
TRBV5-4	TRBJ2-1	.	CASSLAEGLAVSNEQFF
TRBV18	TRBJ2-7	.	CASSPTVTSGVSYEQYF
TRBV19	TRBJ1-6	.	CASSIHQRNSSPLHF
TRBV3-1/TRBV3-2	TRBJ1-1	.	CASSKGGMNTEAFF
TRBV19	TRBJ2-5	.	CASRAGGETQYF
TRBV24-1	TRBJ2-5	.	CATRRQGQETQYF
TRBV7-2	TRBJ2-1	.	CASSVTSGGPNEQFF
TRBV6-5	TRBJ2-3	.	CASSSTDREGDTQYF
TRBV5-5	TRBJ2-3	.	CASSFWGDTDTQYF
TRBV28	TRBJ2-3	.	CASSYNPRGSDTQYF
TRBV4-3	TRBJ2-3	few	CASSHGAGGSDTQYF
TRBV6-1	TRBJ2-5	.	CASSELGREETQYF
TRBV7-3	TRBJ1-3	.	CASSFDGASGNTIYF
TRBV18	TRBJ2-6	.	CASSPLRPTGVGANVLTF
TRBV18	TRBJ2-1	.	CASSPPTGGSYNEQFF
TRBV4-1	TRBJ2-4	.	CASSQTLAELAKNIQYF
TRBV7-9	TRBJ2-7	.	CASSLAGISYEQYF
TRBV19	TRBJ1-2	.	CASEDRGMGYTF
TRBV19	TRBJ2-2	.	CASSRSRAYTGELFF
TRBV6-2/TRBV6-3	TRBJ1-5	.	CASSYPQRSGTGQPQHF
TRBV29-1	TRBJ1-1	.	CSARDSMNTEAFF
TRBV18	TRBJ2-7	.	CASSESWGAIYEQYF
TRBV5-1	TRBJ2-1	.	CASSPLAGANEQFF
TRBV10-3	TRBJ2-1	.	CAISTGTKTYNEQFF
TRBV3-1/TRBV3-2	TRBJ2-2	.	CASSQADKESLDRAYIANTGELFF
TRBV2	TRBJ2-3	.	CASTLAGVADTQYF
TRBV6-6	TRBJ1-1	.	CASSQLSSRNTEAFF
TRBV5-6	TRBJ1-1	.	CASSPVGGEGTEAFF
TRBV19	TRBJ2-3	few	CASSIQQGGTDTQYF
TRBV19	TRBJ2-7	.	CASRGTGGQQYF
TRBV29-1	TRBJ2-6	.	CSATDSGANVLTF
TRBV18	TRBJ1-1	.	CASSLQGIAEAFF
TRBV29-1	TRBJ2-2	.	CSVRRLAENTGELFF
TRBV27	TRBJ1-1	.	CASSPSQGGGTEAFF